A single T cell receptor (beta chain) is shown here with its context. Its antigen is still unknown. Clones were read by immunoSEQ multiplex PCR, and TCRdb kept only the in-frame ones, dropping some. The table shows roughly 50,000 clones, with roughly 86% occurring only once. Germline assignment: CDR1 MNHNS and CDR2 SASEGT. CDR3 length equals 15 residues. J gave up 2 bases and V 7 bases, and 6 bases lay outside the gene matches. This entry is derived from a study of OX40 agonist ivuxolimab in advanced cancers. Study overall: Treatment received earlier with anti-PD-1, anti-PD-L1 or anti-CTLA-4 agents was allowed, and over 30% had some. Three partial responders included one hepatocellular carcinoma patient and two cutaneous melanoma patients. The study's findings and limits: Individuals who were partial responders at 0.1-3.0 mg/kg had clonal expansion that ranked among the lowest.

The input for sequencing was CD4+ or CD8+ T cells sorted from blood, taken in a trial of the OX40 agonist ivuxolimab. The chain links TRBV6-1 to TRBJ2-3; 10 positions match TRBD1. The sequence was obtained from an adult with an advanced solid tumor such as melanoma, head and neck, liver or kidney cancer. The DNA of the CDR3 is TGTGCCAGCATGGGAGACAGGGGGCCCACAGATACGCAGTATTTT. This codes for CASMGDRGPTDTQYF.